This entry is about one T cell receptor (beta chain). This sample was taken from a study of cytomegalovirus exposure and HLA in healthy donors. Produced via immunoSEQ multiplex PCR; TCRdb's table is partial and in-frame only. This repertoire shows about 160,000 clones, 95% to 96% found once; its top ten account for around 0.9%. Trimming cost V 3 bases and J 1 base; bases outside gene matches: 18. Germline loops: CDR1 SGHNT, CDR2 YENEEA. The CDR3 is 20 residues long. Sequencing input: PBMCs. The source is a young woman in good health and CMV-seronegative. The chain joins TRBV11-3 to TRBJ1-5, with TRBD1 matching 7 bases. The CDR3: CASSFNVRDRLSLSNQPQHF. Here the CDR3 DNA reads TGTGCCAGCAGCTTCAACGTCCGGGACAGATTATCTCTGAGCAATCAGCCCCAGCATTTT.